A single sample gave rise to the 16 T cell receptor beta chains below, sequenced in a study of OX40 agonist ivuxolimab in advanced cancers. Only in-frame clones appear in the TCRdb table, and some are missing; sequencing was by immunoSEQ multiplex PCR. Among 84,000 or so clones listed, roughly 88% were seen once. Here the sequenced sample was CD4+ or CD8+ T cells sorted from blood, taken in a trial of the OX40 agonist ivuxolimab. The receptors were gathered from an adult with an advanced solid tumor such as melanoma, head and neck, liver or kidney cancer.

The rearrangement uses TRBV29-1 and TRBJ1-1; D remains unclear. The V end was cut by 3 bases, the J end by 5 bases, with 13 bases between. CDR1 SQVTM and CDR2 ANQGSEA come from the germline V gene. This CDR3 contains 13 residues. The CDR3 sequence: CSVEGILVTEAFF. CDR3 bases: TGCAGCGTTGAGGGAATTCTAGTTACTGAAGCTTTCTTT.

The chain is built from TRBV5-1 and TRBJ1-1, with TRBD1 as a possible D gene (5 bases). Germline lookup yields CDR1 SGHRS and CDR2 YFSETQ. CDR3 size: 15 residues. The ends were cut back, 0 bases at V and 4 bases at J, with 13 bases in the middle. Here the CDR3 DNA reads TGCGCCAGCAGCTTGGTGCGGGGGTGGGGCACTGAAGCTTTCTTT. Translating it yields CASSLVRGWGTEAFF.

This chain uses TRBV9 with TRBJ1-3, with D unresolved. Per germline, CDR1 SGDLS and CDR2 YYNGEE. Between the trimmed V and J ends, which lost 0 bases and 0 bases, there was a span of 7 bases. The length of the CDR3 is 15 residues. Here the CDR3 reads CASSVEGSSGNTIYF. The CDR3 DNA reads as TGTGCCAGCAGCGTAGAAGGGAGCTCTGGAAACACCATATATTTT.

The rearrangement links TRBV11-2 to TRBJ2-5; TRBD2 aligns across 9 bases. The CDR3 runs 17 residues. With V trimmed by 1 base and J by 0 bases, 6 bases remained unmatched. Germline-derived CDR1 and CDR2 are SGHAT and FQNNGV. The CDR3 DNA is TGTGCCAGCAGCTTAGTCGTCCGACTAGCGGACCAAGAGACCCAGTACTTC. Translated, it gives CASSLVVRLADQETQYF.

This clone was picked up a small number of times. The V gene is TRBV30, the J gene TRBJ2-3, with D hard to call. The germline gives CDR1 GTSNPN, CDR2 SVGIG (reference sequence). The CDR3 contains 11 residues. Between the trimmed V and J ends, which lost 2 bases and 4 bases, there was a span of 4 bases. As DNA, the CDR3 is TGTGCCTGGAGTAAGCCAGATACGCAGTATTTT. Protein: CAWSKPDTQYF.

This clone occurred once. The chain couples TRBV6-5 to TRBJ1-1, with a possible D match to TRBD1 (6 bases). The ends were cut back, 4 bases at V and 7 bases at J, with 13 bases in the middle. This CDR3 is 13 amino acids long. Germline CDR1 reads MNHEY; CDR2 reads SVGAGI. CDR3 amino acids: CASSSRGQDEAFF. CDR3 DNA: TGTGCCAGCAGTTCCCGGGGGCAGGATGAAGCTTTCTTT.

This clone appeared a single time. This rearrangement joins TRBV4-3 to TRBJ1-5, with TRBD1 matching 7 bases. The CDR3 is made up of 15 amino acids. The germline gives CDR1 LGHNA, CDR2 YSLEER. The V segment lost 1 base and the J segment 5 bases; nucleotides outside the gene matches: 5. This CDR3 reads CASSQGVGGYQPQHF. The DNA of the CDR3 is TGCGCCAGCAGCCAAGGGGTAGGGGGCTATCAGCCCCAGCATTTT.

This clone was counted between two and nine times. The chain recombines TRBV10-2 with TRBJ2-3; 10 bases fit TRBD1. V was pared by 3 bases and J by 3 bases, with 9 bases of the junction left unmatched. Germline V CDR1 and CDR2: WSHSY, SAAADI. The CDR3 spans 17 residues. The CDR3 DNA follows: TGCGCCAGCAGTGACGCCGGGACAGGGGTCGGTACAGATACGCAGTATTTT. It is translated as CASSDAGTGVGTDTQYF.

This clone has just a few counts. The genes are TRBV15 and TRBJ1-2; 8 bases map to TRBD1. Germline V gene data show CDR1 as LNHNV and CDR2 as YYDKDF (reference sequence). The CDR3 runs 21 residues. V shed 1 base and J 0 bases; nucleotides not matched to a gene: 19. DNA for the CDR3: TGTGCCACCAGCAGAGGAGGGACAGGATTCCTCGTAGGGTCGGCTAACTATGGCTACACCTTC. Translated: CATSRGGTGFLVGSANYGYTF.

The chain has TRBV5-1 and TRBJ1-1; a weak D match, TRBD1 (6 bases). This CDR3 spans 15 amino acids. Per germline, CDR1 SGHRS and CDR2 YFSETQ. With 0 bases removed from V and 4 bases from J, the gap between germline ends came to 13 bases. The CDR3 here is CASSLVQGGGTEAFF. CDR3 nucleotide sequence: TGCGCCAGCAGCTTGGTACAGGGAGGCGGCACTGAAGCTTTCTTT.

V and J are TRBV4-1 and TRBJ2-7; D is perhaps TRBD1 or TRBD2 (6 bases each). The germline V and J ends were trimmed by 1 base and 5 bases, with 21 bases remaining between them. The CDR3 consists of 17 residues. Per the germline V gene, CDR1 is MGHRA and CDR2 is YSYEKL. The CDR3 protein is CASSQGWGLRRGHEQYF. The CDR3 region has the DNA TGCGCCAGCAGCCAAGGTTGGGGGCTGAGGAGGGGTCACGAGCAGTACTTC.

This clone turned up a few times. The chain carries TRBV19 and TRBJ1-3, with TRBD1 as a possible D gene (6 bases). This CDR3 comprises 14 residues. Germline V lookup: CDR1 LNHDA, CDR2 SQIVND (reference sequence). V shed 6 bases and J shed 1 base, with 10 bases lying between them. The CDR3: CASSLQGSGNTIYF. CDR3 nucleotide sequence: TGTGCCAGTAGCCTACAGGGTTCTGGAAACACCATATATTTT.

V is TRBV9 and J is TRBJ2-5, with D possibly matching TRBD1 (6 bases). Germline V gene data show CDR1 as SGDLS and CDR2 as YYNGEE. V was pared by 3 bases and J by 5 bases, with 17 bases between. This CDR3 is built from 15 residues. The CDR3 nucleotides are TGTGCCAGCAGCGCCTGGGGGCAGGCGGTGGAGACCCAGTACTTC. Encoded protein: CASSAWGQAVETQYF.

The V gene is TRBV4-1, the J gene TRBJ1-2; D is possibly TRBD1 (5 bases). Germline assignment: CDR1 MGHRA and CDR2 YSYEKL. This CDR3 comprises 17 residues. The V and J ends lost 0 bases and 1 base respectively, with 15 bases between them. The CDR3, as DNA: TGCGCCAGCAGCCAAGATGTTAGTGGACACATTAACTATGGCTACACCTTC. This sequence encodes CASSQDVSGHINYGYTF.

This clone has just a few counts. The chain couples TRBV9 to TRBJ2-2; 8 bases match TRBD1. Germline CDR1 and CDR2: SGDLS and YYNGEE. This CDR3 region has 16 residues. Germline trimming cut 4 bases from V and 7 bases from J; bases unmatched to any gene: 12. DNA for the CDR3: TGTGCCAGCAGCCCGAGTGGACAGGGTAGGGGCGGGGAGCTGTTTTTT. It yields the protein CASSPSGQGRGGELFF.

The rearrangement joins TRBV19 to TRBJ1-6; TRBD1 might be the D (6 bases). Germline assignment: CDR1 LNHDA and CDR2 SQIVND (reference sequence). This CDR3 is built from 14 residues. Trimming removed 6 bases from V and 7 bases from J, with 13 bases in between. The CDR3: CASRVQGTNSPLHF. In DNA, the CDR3 is TGTGCCAGTAGGGTACAGGGTACCAATTCACCCCTCCACTTT. Full variable domain (missing parts from reference TRBV19 and TRBJ1-6): DGGITQSPKYLFRKEGQNVTLSCEQNLNHDAMYWYRQDPGQGLRLIYYSQIVNDFQKGDIAEGYSVSREKKESFPLTVTSAQKNPTAFYLCASRVQGTNSPLHFGNGTRLTVT.